These T cell receptor beta chains were read from a single sample in a study of early T cells in non-severe SARS-CoV-2 infection. Each CDR3 protein is one row after TCRdb ran MiXCR on the 5' RACE reads. This table has tens of thousands of distinct CDR3 sequences, over 9.5% appearing once. The sample consisted of whole blood. These receptors were obtained from an adult who was a healthcare worker with PCR-confirmed SARS-CoV-2 infection or an uninfected control (not recorded which). Both conserved end residues are part of each CDR3. A D gene is named only where the DNA matches it firmly. The size entry is marked missing in some rows and otherwise reads once, few, many or a size class.

clone_size	v_call	j_call	d_call	cdr3_aa	cdr3_nt
few	TRBV7-3	TRBJ2-3	NA	CASSSTGTYLDTQYF	TGTGCCAGCAGCTCTACCGGGACCTACTTGGATACGCAGTATTTT
few	TRBV3-1	TRBJ1-4	NA	CASSQSADVEKLFF	TGTGCCAGCAGCCAATCAGCGGACGTTGAAAAACTGTTTTTT
many	TRBV25-1	TRBJ1-2	TRBD1	CASRDRVGYTF	TGTGCCAGCAGAGACAGGGTTGGCTACACCTTC
many	TRBV18	TRBJ2-1	TRBD2	CASSRGLGDEQFF	TGTGCCAGCTCACGCGGACTAGGCGATGAGCAGTTCTTC
many	TRBV7-3	TRBJ2-6	NA	CASSLVGASGANVLTF	TGTGCCAGCAGCTTAGTTGGGGCTTCTGGGGCCAACGTCCTGACTTTC
few	TRBV18	TRBJ2-7	NA	CASSPPGTLYEQYF	TGTGCCAGCTCACCACCGGGGACTCTCTACGAGCAGTACTTC
many	TRBV7-2	TRBJ1-1	NA	CASSLVQAMNTEAFF	TGTGCCAGCAGCTTAGTGCAGGCCATGAACACTGAAGCTTTCTTT
many	TRBV6-6	TRBJ1-5	NA	CASSYLSQPQHF	TGTGCCAGCAGTTACTTGTCTCAGCCCCAGCATTTT
many	TRBV30	TRBJ1-2	NA	CAWSVRDTIGYTF	TGTGCCTGGAGTGTACGTGACACCATTGGCTACACCTTC
many	TRBV6-2/TRBV6-3	TRBJ2-1	TRBD2	CASSYQDSGRANEQFF	TGTGCCAGCAGTTACCAAGATAGCGGGAGAGCCAATGAGCAGTTCTTC
few	TRBV6-2/TRBV6-3	TRBJ2-1	TRBD2	CASSPGLAGGYEQFF	TGTGCCAGCAGTCCCGGACTAGCGGGAGGATATGAGCAGTTCTTC
NA	TRBV7-2	TRBJ2-3	NA	CASKQDTDTQYF	TGTGCCAGCAAACAGGACACAGATACGCAGTATTTT
many	TRBV6-1	TRBJ1-2	NA	CASSQGWEGPDFNYGYTF	TGTGCCAGCAGTCAAGGGTGGGAAGGGCCTGATTTTAACTATGGCTACACCTTC
many	TRBV9	TRBJ2-1	TRBD2	CASSVAGGNEQFF	TGTGCCAGCAGCGTTGCGGGGGGCAATGAGCAGTTCTTC
few	TRBV7-9	TRBJ2-2	NA	CASSTDNNRAFRAGELFF	TGTGCCAGCAGCACCGATAACAACAGGGCTTTCAGGGCCGGGGAGCTGTTTTTT
many	TRBV12-3/TRBV12-4	TRBJ1-1	NA	CASSLALGTRAFF	TGTGCCAGCAGTTTAGCGCTCGGGACGCGAGCTTTCTTT
few	TRBV29-1	TRBJ2-7	NA	CSVQRAGYSYEQYF	TGCAGCGTTCAACGGGCAGGGTATTCCTACGAGCAGTACTTC
many	TRBV7-2	TRBJ1-1	NA	CASSLGRLGQFGGEAFF	TGTGCCAGCAGCTTAGGCCGCCTTGGACAGTTCGGAGGTGAAGCTTTCTTT
NA	TRBV21-1	TRBJ2-3	NA	CASSKSRGMTSGSTDTQYF	TGTGCCAGCAGCAAAAGCAGGGGGATGACTAGCGGGAGCACAGATACGCAGTATTTT
many	TRBV29-1	TRBJ1-1	NA	CSVEEDKGAFF	TGCAGCGTTGAAGAGGACAAAGGGGCTTTCTTT
many	TRBV2	TRBJ1-6	NA	CASSGQGIRSPLHF	TGTGCCAGCAGTGGGCAGGGGATTCGGTCACCCCTCCACTTT
NA	TRBV2	TRBJ1-2	NA	CASSEENYGYTF	TGTGCCAGCAGTGAAGAAAACTATGGCTACACCTTC
few	TRBV7-9	TRBJ2-5	TRBD1	CASSEGTGGKETQYF	TGTGCCAGCAGCGAAGGGACAGGGGGGAAGGAGACCCAGTACTTC
NA	TRBV3-1	TRBJ2-5	TRBD2	CASSQASGQRTQYF	TGTGCCAGCAGCCAAGCTAGCGGTCAGAGGACCCAGTACTTC
few	TRBV14	TRBJ2-2	TRBD2	CASSQVTSALNTGELFF	TGTGCCAGCAGCCAAGTGACTAGCGCGCTCAACACCGGGGAGCTGTTTTTT
NA	TRBV20-1	TRBJ1-2	TRBD1	CSARERTGDDGYTF	TGCAGTGCTAGAGAGCGGACAGGGGACGATGGCTACACCTTC
NA	TRBV9	TRBJ2-7	TRBD2	CASSLLAGGYEQYF	TGTGCCAGCAGCCTACTAGCGGGAGGCTACGAGCAGTACTTC
NA	TRBV7-2	TRBJ1-1	NA	CASSLISPRSTEAFF	TGTGCCAGCAGCTTAATATCCCCCAGAAGCACTGAAGCTTTCTTT
few	TRBV11-2	TRBJ2-7	NA	CASSLGFGDYEQYF	TGTGCCAGCAGCTTAGGGTTCGGGGACTACGAGCAGTACTTC